Below are 20 T cell receptor beta chains sequenced from a single sample in a study of T cell changes during pregnancy in multiple sclerosis. Clones were sequenced by immunoSEQ multiplex PCR, and TCRdb holds only the in-frame ones, with some missing. The sample has about 40,000 clones; almost 95% are singletons. The specimen comprised CD4+ T cells from peripheral blood mononuclear cells, sampled before pregnancy. The source of these receptors is a female donor with multiple sclerosis, enrolled in a pregnancy study.

The J gene is TRBJ1-1, the V gene TRBV28; D is perhaps TRBD1 (5 bases). There are 15 residues in the CDR3. Germline V gene lookup returns CDR1 MDHEN and CDR2 SYDVKM. Trimming shortened V by 3 bases and J by 1 base, and 12 bases separated the two germline ends. This CDR3 reads CASSFRGTGNTEAFF. CDR3 DNA sequence: TGTGCCAGCAGTTTCCGGGGGACGGGGAACACTGAAGCTTTCTTT.

The V call is TRBV10-3, the J call TRBJ2-6; 11 nucleotides align to TRBD1. The V and J ends lost 5 bases and 1 base, in that order; junction bases with no gene match: 10. The CDR3 is 19 residues long. In germline, CDR1 is ENHRY, CDR2 SYGVKD. The CDR3 bases are TGTGCCATCAGTCCCGGGAGGGGGACAGGGGGGTCTGGGGCCAACGTCCTGACTTTC. Translation: CAISPGRGTGGSGANVLTF.

The V gene is TRBV11-3, the J gene TRBJ2-2; D uncertain. The CDR3 spans 16 residues. Germline lookup yields CDR1 SGHNT and CDR2 YENEEA. V was pared by 5 bases and J by 0 bases, with 13 bases between. CDR3 in amino acids: CASSRNQDTNTGELFF. CDR3 DNA sequence: TGTGCCAGCAGCCGAAACCAGGATACGAACACCGGGGAGCTGTTTTTT.

This chain uses TRBV28 with TRBJ2-5; 10 bases align to TRBD1. Germline CDR1 reads MDHEN; CDR2 reads SYDVKM. With V trimmed by 7 bases and J by 5 bases, 10 bases remained unmatched. The CDR3 is 15 residues long. CDR3 sequence reads: CASTIIGTGDETQYF. The DNA of the CDR3 is TGTGCCAGCACCATTATAGGGACAGGGGACGAGACCCAGTACTTC.

The chain uses TRBV7-2 and TRBJ1-4; 7 positions match TRBD1. Germline assignment: CDR1 SGHTA and CDR2 FQGNSA. The length of the CDR3 is 15 residues. J was trimmed by 10 bases and V by 5 bases; bases with no gene match: 13. CDR3 sequence: CASSVMTGLERKLFF. The CDR3, as DNA: TGTGCCAGCAGCGTCATGACAGGGTTAGAGCGAAAACTGTTTTTT.

V and J are TRBV19 and TRBJ2-2, with TRBD2 identical over 11 bases. The germline V gene encodes CDR1 LNHDA and CDR2 SQIVND (reference sequence). The J segment lost 0 bases and the V segment lost 3 bases, leaving 9 bases of the junction unmatched. The CDR3 runs 19 residues. The CDR3 nucleotides are TGTGCCAGTAGTATGGCCGGGACTAGCGGATCAGCGAACACCGGGGAGCTGTTTTTT. Its protein is CASSMAGTSGSANTGELFF.

This clone was seen just once. This rearrangement joins TRBV4-2 to TRBJ2-3; 10 nucleotides match TRBD1. The V gene end was trimmed by 6 bases and the J gene end by 2 bases; junction bases not matched to a gene: 5. The CDR3 is 15 amino acids. From germline, CDR1 is LGHNA and CDR2 YNFKEQ. CDR3 residues: CASSRTGGDTDTQYF. The CDR3 coding sequence is TGTGCCAGCAGTCGGACAGGGGGAGACACAGATACGCAGTATTTT.

The genes are TRBV13 and TRBJ2-1; TRBD2 agrees at 9 bases. V lost 0 bases, J lost 7 bases, and 4 bases stayed unmatched. Germline values: CDR1 PRHDT, CDR2 FYEKMQ (reference sequence). CDR3 size: 15 residues. The CDR3 sequence: CASSLGLAGQNEQFF. The CDR3 DNA reads as TGTGCCAGCAGCTTAGGCCTAGCGGGGCAGAATGAGCAGTTCTTC.

As DNA, the CDR3 is TGCGCCAGCAGTCAAGCCACACGCGGGAGGCCCGACTACGAGCAGTACTTC. Its protein product is CASSQATRGRPDYEQYF. V gene TRBV23-1 combines with J gene TRBJ2-7; 8 positions match TRBD2. Being an ORF, TRBV23-1 has a function that is uncertain. The CDR3 is 17 amino acids. V trimming: 2 bases; J trimming: 3 bases; junction bases outside the gene matches: 12.

V and J are TRBV29-1 and TRBJ2-1, with 7 nucleotides matching TRBD2. CDR3 size: 16 residues. Germline V CDR1 and CDR2: SQVTM, ANQGSEA. The ends lost 0 bases at V and 3 bases at J; junction bases unmatched: 8. The CDR3: CSVEDGGRAVYNEQFF. DNA of the CDR3: TGCAGCGTTGAAGATGGGGGGAGGGCAGTCTACAATGAGCAGTTCTTC.

V is TRBV10-3 and J is TRBJ2-7, with 8 bases lining up with TRBD1. The CDR3 length is 14 residues. Per the germline V gene, CDR1 is ENHRY and CDR2 is SYGVKD. J lost 6 bases, V lost 2 bases, and 6 bases had no gene match. The DNA of the CDR3 is TGTGCCATCAGTGAGCCGGGACAGGTATCCGAGCAGTACTTC. Translating it yields CAISEPGQVSEQYF.

The gene calls are TRBV15 and TRBJ2-7; 7 bases are shared with TRBD1. Germline V gene lookup returns CDR1 LNHNV and CDR2 YYDKDF (reference sequence). The ends lost 9 bases at V and 3 bases at J; junction bases unmatched: 8. This CDR3 spans 13 amino acids. CDR3 loop: CATTGPSGYEQYF. CDR3 bases: TGTGCCACGACAGGGCCGTCGGGCTACGAGCAGTACTTC.

The chain couples TRBV18 to TRBJ1-2, with D maybe TRBD1 (6 bases). Germline loops: CDR1 KGHSH, CDR2 LQKENI. The V and J ends lost 4 bases and 5 bases respectively, with 11 bases between them. CDR3 size: 13 residues. CDR3 protein: CASSQVGTYGYTF. CDR3 nucleotides: TGTGCCAGCTCACAGGTGGGGACATATGGCTACACCTTC.

V gene TRBV27 combines with J gene TRBJ2-3; 9 bases are shared with TRBD2. This CDR3 comprises 14 residues. The V gene end was trimmed by 5 bases and the J gene end by 2 bases; junction bases not matched to a gene: 2. The germline CDR1 and CDR2 sequences are MNHEY and SMNVEV (reference sequence). CDR3 loop: CASSSGRPTDTQYF. The CDR3 DNA is TGTGCCAGCAGTAGCGGGAGGCCCACAGATACGCAGTATTTT.

The chain carries TRBV7-3 and TRBJ2-5; a weak D match, TRBD2 (5 bases). Trimming stripped 1 base from V and 0 bases from J, with 9 bases between. Germline loops: CDR1 SGHTA, CDR2 FQGTGA. The CDR3 has 15 residues. The CDR3 DNA reads TGTGCCAGCAGCTTAAAGGGTAGCGACCAAGAGACCCAGTACTTC. This encodes CASSLKGSDQETQYF.

The V and J genes are TRBV6-1 and TRBJ1-2; 11 positions match TRBD1. CDR3 length: 15 residues. Germline V CDR1 and CDR2: MNHNS, SASEGT. Germline trimming cut 2 bases from V and 6 bases from J; bases unmatched to any gene: 5. CDR3 sequence (DNA): TGTGCCAGCAGTGAACCAGGGACAGGGGGAGATGGCTACACCTTC. It is translated as CASSEPGTGGDGYTF.

V and J are TRBV14 and TRBJ1-1; D is uncertain. This CDR3 comprises 13 residues. Germline-derived CDR1 and CDR2 are SGHDN and FVKESK. The V gene lost 2 bases and the J gene lost 1 base, with 5 bases spanning the gap. The DNA for the CDR3 is TGTGCCAGCAGCCAACTCAGGAACACTGAAGCTTTCTTT. Amino acid sequence: CASSQLRNTEAFF.

The chain links TRBV15 to TRBJ2-2; D perhaps matches TRBD2 (6 bases). V was shortened by 9 bases and J by 5 bases, with 22 bases between the two germline ends. The germline gives CDR1 LNHNV, CDR2 YYDKDF (reference sequence). This CDR3 region has 16 residues. The CDR3 region has the DNA TGTGCCACTCGAAATTCGCAGTGGGGGGATACCGGGGAGCTGTTTTTT. It codes for CATRNSQWGDTGELFF.

The chain carries TRBV19 and TRBJ2-2; 7 bases fit TRBD1. The CDR3 totals 17 residues. Germline-derived CDR1 and CDR2 are LNHDA and SQIVND (reference sequence). Germline trimming cut 1 base from V and 7 bases from J; bases unmatched to any gene: 12. The CDR3 DNA follows: TGTGCCAGTAGTATAGTCGCGACAGGGAGTTTTAACGGGGAGCTGTTTTTT. It translates to CASSIVATGSFNGELFF. The full variable domain, in which reference TRBV19 and TRBJ2-2 provide the parts outside the CDR3, is DGGITQSPKYLFRKEGQNVTLSCEQNLNHDAMYWYRQDPGQGLRLIYYSQIVNDFQKGDIAEGYSVSREKKESFPLTVTSAQKNPTAFYLCASSIVATGSFNGELFFGEGSRLTVL.

The V and J genes are TRBV5-1 and TRBJ2-1, with TRBD2 matching 14 bases. From germline, CDR1 is SGHRS and CDR2 YFSETQ. V was clipped by 0 bases and J by 12 bases; unmatched bases: 17. The CDR3 runs 19 residues. CDR3 protein: CASSLGPRLAGGANVGQFF. Written as DNA, the CDR3 is TGCGCCAGCAGCTTGGGGCCTAGACTAGCGGGAGGGGCCAATGTTGGGCAGTTCTTC.